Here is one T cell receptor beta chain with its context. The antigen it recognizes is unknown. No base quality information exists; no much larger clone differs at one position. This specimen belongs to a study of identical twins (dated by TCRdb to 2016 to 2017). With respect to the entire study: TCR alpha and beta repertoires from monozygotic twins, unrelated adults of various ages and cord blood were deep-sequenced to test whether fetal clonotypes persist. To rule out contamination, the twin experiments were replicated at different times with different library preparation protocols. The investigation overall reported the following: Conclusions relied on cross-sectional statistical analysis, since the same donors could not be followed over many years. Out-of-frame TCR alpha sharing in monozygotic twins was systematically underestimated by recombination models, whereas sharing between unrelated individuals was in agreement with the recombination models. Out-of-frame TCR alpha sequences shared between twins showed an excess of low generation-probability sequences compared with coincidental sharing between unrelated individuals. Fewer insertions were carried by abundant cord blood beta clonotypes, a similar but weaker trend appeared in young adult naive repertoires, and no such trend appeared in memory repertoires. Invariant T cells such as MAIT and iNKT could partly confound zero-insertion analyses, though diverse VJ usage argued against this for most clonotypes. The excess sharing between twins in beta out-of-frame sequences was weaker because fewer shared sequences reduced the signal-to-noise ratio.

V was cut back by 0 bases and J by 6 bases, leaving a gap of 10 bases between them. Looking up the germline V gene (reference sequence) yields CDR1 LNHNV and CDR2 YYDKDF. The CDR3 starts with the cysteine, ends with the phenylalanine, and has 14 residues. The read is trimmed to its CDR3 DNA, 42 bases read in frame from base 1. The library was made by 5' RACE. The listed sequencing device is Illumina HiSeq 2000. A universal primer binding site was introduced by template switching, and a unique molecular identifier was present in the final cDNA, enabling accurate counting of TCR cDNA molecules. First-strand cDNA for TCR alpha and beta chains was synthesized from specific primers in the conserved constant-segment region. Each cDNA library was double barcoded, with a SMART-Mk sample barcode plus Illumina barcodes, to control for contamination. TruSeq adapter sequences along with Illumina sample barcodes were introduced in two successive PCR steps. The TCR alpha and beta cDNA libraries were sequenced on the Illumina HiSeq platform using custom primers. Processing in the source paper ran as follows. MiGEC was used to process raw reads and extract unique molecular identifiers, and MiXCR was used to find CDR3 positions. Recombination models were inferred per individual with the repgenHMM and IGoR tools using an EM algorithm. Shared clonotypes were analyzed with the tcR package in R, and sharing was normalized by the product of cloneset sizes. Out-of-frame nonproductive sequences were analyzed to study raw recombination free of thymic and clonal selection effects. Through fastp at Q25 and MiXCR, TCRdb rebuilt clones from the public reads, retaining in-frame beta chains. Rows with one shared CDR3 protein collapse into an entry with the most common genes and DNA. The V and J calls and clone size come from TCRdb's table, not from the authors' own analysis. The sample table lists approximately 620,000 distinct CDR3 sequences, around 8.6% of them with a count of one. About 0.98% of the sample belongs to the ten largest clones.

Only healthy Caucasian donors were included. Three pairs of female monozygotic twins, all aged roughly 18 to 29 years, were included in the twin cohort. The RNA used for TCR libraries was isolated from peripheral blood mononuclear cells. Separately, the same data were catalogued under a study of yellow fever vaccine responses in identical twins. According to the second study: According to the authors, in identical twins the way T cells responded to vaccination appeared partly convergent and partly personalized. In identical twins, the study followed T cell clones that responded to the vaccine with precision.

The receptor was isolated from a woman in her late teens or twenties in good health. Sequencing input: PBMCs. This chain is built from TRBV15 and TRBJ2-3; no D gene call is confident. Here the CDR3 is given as CATSRDQGPDTQYF. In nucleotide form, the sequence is TGTGCCACCAGCAGAGATCAAGGCCCGGATACGCAGTATTTT.